This T cell receptor (beta chain) was identified during a study of blood T cell repertoires in COVID-19 (dated by TCRdb to 2020 to 2021). Notes on the research overall: Samples covering the acute and convalescent phases of COVID-19 were provided by collaborators in the United States, Italy and Spain. The material from the prospective study consisted of cDNA or gDNA derived from T cells, B-cell-depleted T cells, or PBMCs. Subjects who had been exposed to COVID-19, were actively infected with it, or had recovered from it provided the deeply sampled blood TCRbeta repertoires that made up the dataset. The repertoires were made available in a free public database intended to serve as a resource for research on the immune response to SARS-CoV-2. The samples were drawn from the first 160 participants of the ongoing ImmuneRACE study and from 950 to 1,500 subjects provided by 6 global collaborators. Sample metadata almost always included a de-identified subject ID, COVID-19 status, age in years and sex. Where available, HLA class I and class II types were taken from metadata supplied by the sample provider and were not determined by assay-based typing.

The germline V gene supplies CDR1 SGHAT and CDR2 FQNNGV. At the junction V is shortened by 6 bases and J by 7 bases; bases outside the gene matches: 7. The CDR3 has 13 amino acids, counting the end cysteine and phenylalanine. Only the CDR3 DNA stays, 39 bases, in frame from base 1. Of note for this clone: Its antigen target is currently unknown. Within one base of it there is no much larger clone, and no base qualities were kept.

The collaborating institutions used their own protocols to collect whole blood in K2EDTA tubes. Collaborator samples were shipped for TCRbeta analysis as frozen whole blood, isolated PBMCs, or DNA extracted from either sample type. The paper as a whole reports these results and caveats: Clinical and demographic metadata were provided uncurated, with the amount varying by source and participant.

TCRbeta CDR3 regions were amplified from genomic DNA by means of the immunoSEQ Assay, a bias-controlled multiplex PCR. Under the source paper's analysis protocol: The number of nucleated cells in each sample was estimated from the amplification of reference gene primers within the assay. To quantify the absolute abundance of each unique TCRbeta CDR3 rearrangement, sequence reads were collapsed and filtered. For each sample, productive Simpson clonality was calculated as the square root of Simpson's diversity index over productive rearrangements. In TCRdb, the immuneACCESS table is reduced to in-frame sequences with V and J assigned. These tables do not hold every clone; where another copy was compared, an unresolved V gene accounts for under half, and the others remain unexplained. V and J calls and clone size follow that table, whereas D and trimming were derived from the DNA. The sample includes about 330,000 clones, with approximately 90% observed a single time. 3.5% to 4% of the sample lies in the top ten.

The chain is made from TRBV11-2 and TRBJ1-2; 8 bases in the junction line up with TRBD1. The sequenced material came from peripheral blood. The TCR was taken from a woman aged 45-65 years with active or convalescent COVID-19. CDR3 region: CASSSQGARGYTF. The nucleotide sequence is given as TGTGCCAGCAGTTCCCAGGGGGCGCGTGGCTACACCTTC.